Many counts were recorded for the clone carrying this T cell receptor beta chain. This entry belongs to a study of neurological immune-mediated disorders. This CDR3 contains 12 residues. The ends were cut back, 0 bases at V and 5 bases at J, with 5 bases in the middle. Germline CDR1 reads SGHKS; CDR2 reads YYEKEE (reference sequence). Each CDR3 protein gets one entry after TCRdb re-called the 5' RACE reads with MiXCR. This repertoire shows 95,000 to 110,000 distinct CDR3 sequences, under 14% found once; its top ten account for approximately 3.1%. Time point of the sample: longitudinal time-point 3. The chain combines TRBV5-5 with TRBJ2-5; no definite D call. The source is a female donor with HTLV-1-associated myelopathy (HAM/TSP). Sequencing was carried out using PBMCs. The CDR3 sequence: CASSLDWETQYF. The CDR3 region has the DNA TGTGCCAGCAGCTTGGATTGGGAGACCCAGTACTTC.